This T cell receptor beta chain is from a study of cytomegalovirus exposure and HLA in healthy donors (TCRdb year 2017). Describing the broader study: An earlier analysis of roughly 610 of the donors reported 276 Gb of sequence data and around 110 million unique TCR beta sequences obtained from some 170 million T cells. An early release covering over 500 HLA-typed donors comprised approximately 290 gigabases of sequencing data and 65 million to 100 million unique TCR sequences. Of the roughly 400 genotyped donors, 65% to 90% fell in the genetic ancestry cluster associated with self-reported Caucasian donors. The study aimed to test whether cataloging public T cell receptors could reveal signatures of past pathogen exposure. The study profiled the T cell repertoires of hundreds of subjects by immunosequencing and related them to cytomegalovirus serostatus. Besides the first cohort of 500 to 700 subjects, a separate validation cohort made up of roughly 120 different subjects was used. To predict cytomegalovirus infection status, the study combined high-throughput TCR immunosequencing, statistical association of individual TCRs with disease status, and machine learning. To study patterns of TCR occurrence, a later analysis re-analyzed previously published TCR beta repertoires from under 750 donors and added high-resolution HLA genotyping. Rather than drawing on any new phenotypic data, the later analysis identified candidate immune exposures from TCR beta sequences and the way those sequences occurred across donors. In an earlier analysis of a few hundred of the donors, high-throughput TCR beta sequencing was used to judge whether each TCR beta V gene segment behaved as functional or pseudogenic. Alongside the repertoire data, information on donor age, sex, ethnicity and CMV serostatus was compiled. In a later genetic analysis, genome-wide SNP genotypes for about three fifths of the roughly 670 donors were used, and that subset was treated as a discovery cohort. Every discovery cohort repertoire had been produced on one sequencing platform. Class I and class II HLA loci were covered by the typing at four-digit resolution. The number of typed donors differed by locus: roughly 620-630 for A, B, C, DRB1 and DQB1; roughly 510 for DQA1; approximately 600 for DPA1; and approximately 450 for DPB1. Because of strong linkage in the cohort, four to six DR-DQ haplotypes were treated as single units for association and clustering. Across some 400 genotyped donors of the cohort, an average of about 220,000 unique TCR beta nucleotide sequences per donor were sequenced, and approximately 19% of those sequences were non-productive.

Receptor amplification or capture employed the immunoSEQ multiplex PCR assay. For the multiplex PCR, a mixture combining 60 forward primers for TCR Vbeta segments and 13 reverse primers for TCR Jbeta segments was used. Amplification of the CDR3 region of rearranged TCR beta genes was performed with a multiplex PCR assay on genomic DNA. The amplified TCR beta libraries were sequenced on the Illumina HiSeq System as 87-base-pair reads. Turning to the authors' computational methods: A later analysis tallied 75 million to 95 million unique TCR beta chains across the 666 repertoires, and around 10 million of those chains were shared by two or more donors. Raw reads were error-corrected and collapsed into unique sequences with a nearest-neighbor algorithm that merged closely related sequences to remove PCR and sequencing errors. Alignment of CDR3 sequences to IMGT reference sequences was used to assign V, D and J gene segments. For a sequence to be retained, at least a six-nucleotide match to both a V gene segment and a J gene segment was required. A rearrangement counted as productive if the CDR3 had no stop codons and remained in frame with V and J, and every other rearrangement counted as non-productive. Following IMGT convention, CDR3 was defined as the stretch from the second conserved V-encoded cysteine up to the conserved J-encoded phenylalanine. The earlier analysis of about 570 of the donors excluded any sequence lacking an unambiguous match to a single V gene segment. An earlier analysis of fewer than 750 of the donors called V segments functional above 56.7% productive rearrangements and segregating when the between-donor standard deviation exceeded 5%. To diagnose cytomegalovirus status from the catalog of TCR beta chain sequences, a statistical classification framework was built. A later analysis assigned V and J genes by comparing TCR nucleotide sequences with IMGT/GENE-DB human TR gene sequences. The TCRdist pipeline was used in a later analysis to assign CDR3 sequences and most-parsimonious VDJ recombination scenarios. In a later analysis, every TCR beta chain was defined by the combination of its CDR3 amino acid sequence and its V-gene family, and reads without a unique V-gene family were dropped. In a later analysis, approximately 640 highly shared, low-generation-probability nucleotide sequences were removed to address suspected cross-contamination and a sequencing artifact. For each public chain, a later analysis derived a clonal expansion index from normalized ranks of inferred template counts within each repertoire. Generation probabilities in a later analysis came from a VDJ recombination model fitted to out-of-frame rearrangements, and those results were checked against IGoR. Hypergeometric tests were used in a later analysis to score TCR-TCR, TCR-HLA and TCR-CMV co-occurrence, with a repertoire-size bias correction applied to the TCR pairs. A later analysis estimated false discovery rates by permuting HLA or CMV assignments 20 times. In a later analysis, co-occurring TCRs were grouped using DBSCAN, with TCRdist sequence similarity added in when clustering inside HLA-allele-positive subsets. For co-occurrence clustering, repertoires with fewer than 30,000 or more than 120,000 public chains were excluded, along with four or five repertoires with anomalous nucleotide sharing. The clones in this table, taken by TCRdb from immuneACCESS, are in-frame only. Not every clone is retained; where verified, under half of the shortfall comes from an unresolved V gene, and the cause of the rest is unknown. V, J and clone size were drawn from that table, and D and trimming were deduced from the DNA. The sample records about 170,000 clones, around 80% of which are singletons. The ten biggest clones cover approximately 0.76% of the sample.

Notes on this clone: What this receptor recognizes is not known. Base qualities are not at hand, and no much larger clone is one base apart.

CDR1 and CDR2 (SEHNR, FQNEAQ) derive from the germline V gene (reference sequence). The CDR3 starts with the cysteine, ends with the phenylalanine, and has 17 residues. Kept here is only the CDR3 DNA, which spans 51 bases and is read in frame from base 1. V lost 3 bases and J lost 0 bases; the stretch between them is 15 bases long. The cohort comprised more than 550 healthy bone marrow donors. At the time of sampling, all cohort members were nominally healthy, though unrecorded immune exposures were likely present. The donor tested CMV seronegative, placing the donor among the 350 or so seronegative members of the cohort. Each donor provided a peripheral blood sample, and peripheral blood mononuclear cells were used for TCR beta sequencing. Genomic DNA extraction from the blood cell samples was performed with the Qiagen DNeasy Blood Extraction Kit. The paper's findings and limits, for the study overall: A later analysis found that most CMV-associated TCR beta chains appeared HLA-restricted, with HLA associations seemingly driven largely by CMV exposure. Assigning TCR associations to individual alleles was difficult when HLA alleles, especially DR and DQ, strongly co-occurred. Linkage disequilibrium might explain the correlated functional status among segregating V segments, but an unknown experimental factor could not be ruled out. A later analysis found that TCR association rates varied across HLA loci, with DRB1 alleles showing the most associated TCRs and HLA-C alleles the fewest. The study listed 164 TCR beta chains as associated with cytomegalovirus. Most TCR sequences were observed very rarely across donors, whereas some public TCRs were present in many individuals. V-gene and J-gene trimming of TCR beta chains was associated with a missense DCLRE1C variant in a later genetic analysis, and the association was replicated in an independent cohort. The presence/absence analyses assumed that sequencing depth was roughly uniform across donors, and that assumption may not be true. In vitro tests confirmed that three of the cytomegalovirus-associated TCR beta chains recognize cytomegalovirus antigens. In an earlier analysis of approximately 590 of the donors, most TCR beta V segments appeared in productive rearrangements about 87% or about 30% of the time, broadly matching IMGT annotations. HLA typing was unavailable for some donors at each locus, so association tests used only the typed subset. In a later analysis, HLA-associated TCR beta chains were found to be more clonally expanded and to have lower generation probabilities than equally common non-associated chains. A further reported finding was that TCR beta sequences accurately predicted the HLA-A and HLA-B alleles for most subjects in the first cohort. In a later genetic analysis, fewer N-insertions in productive TCRs were reported among donors in an Asian-associated ancestry cluster than the roughly 710-donor mean. For the cohort, immune exposure information was limited to CMV serostatus. Cytomegalovirus status was reported to be diagnosed by the classifier with high specificity and sensitivity in both the original and validation cohorts. The authors suggested that the approach could potentially be generalized to other disease states and immunological phenotypes. In a later analysis, several top co-occurrence clusters were reported to appear linked to parvovirus B19, influenza, CMV and Epstein-Barr virus. Because the 87-base-pair reads could not distinguish some IMGT-functional V segments, including TRBV6-2 and TRBV6-3, those segments were excluded. A group of highly shared sequence variants was considered likely to be a technical artifact of the sequencing pipeline. The cohort was sequenced for TCR beta chains only, and without alpha or paired-chain data the features that could be detected were limited. At a false discovery rate of 0.05, a later analysis linked about 16,000 TCR beta sequences to specific HLA alleles. Because counts were too low, seventeen rarely observed V segments, including chromosome 9 orphons, were left out of the earlier analysis of about 500 of the donors.

This receptor was taken from a female donor in good health and CMV-seronegative. The sequenced material came from PBMCs. The chain is made from TRBV7-9 and TRBJ1-3; D gene: possibly TRBD1, on 6 matching bases. The DNA reads as follows: TGTGCCAGCAGCTTTGGCCGAGGACAGAGCTCTGGAAACACCATATATTTT. This codes for CASSFGRGQSSGNTIYF.